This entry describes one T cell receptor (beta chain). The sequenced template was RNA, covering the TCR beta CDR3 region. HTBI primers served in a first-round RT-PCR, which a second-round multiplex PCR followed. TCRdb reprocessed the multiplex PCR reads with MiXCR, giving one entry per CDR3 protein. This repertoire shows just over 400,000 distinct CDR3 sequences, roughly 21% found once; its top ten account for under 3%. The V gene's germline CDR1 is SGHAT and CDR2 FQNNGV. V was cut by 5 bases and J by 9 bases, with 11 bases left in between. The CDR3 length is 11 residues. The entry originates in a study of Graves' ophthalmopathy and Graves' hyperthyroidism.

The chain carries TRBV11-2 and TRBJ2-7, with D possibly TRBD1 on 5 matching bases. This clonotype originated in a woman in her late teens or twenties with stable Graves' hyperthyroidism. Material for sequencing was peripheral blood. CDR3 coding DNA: TGTGCCAGCAGCACCCGTAGGGGGCAGTACTTC. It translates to CASSTRRGQYF.